The 4 T cell receptor beta chains below were found in one sample sequenced in a study of cytomegalovirus exposure and HLA in healthy donors. Primers included in the PCR were 60 Vbeta and 13 Jbeta primers. The data were produced by immunoSEQ multiplex PCR, yet TCRdb's version contains in-frame clones alone and is incomplete. The specimen's table records some 110,000 clones. The sequencing input was PBMCs. The receptors were sampled from a man aged 40-55 years in good health and CMV-seropositive.

This sequence joins TRBV7-2 and TRBJ2-1; 7 bases fit TRBD2. Germline CDR1 is SGHTA and CDR2 is FQGNSA. This CDR3 has 15 amino acids. V was clipped by 2 bases and J by 9 bases; unmatched bases: 10. The CDR3: CASSLSGGGTGEQFF. The CDR3, as DNA: TGTGCCAGCAGCTTATCGGGCGGGGGTACAGGTGAGCAGTTCTTC.

The chain recombines TRBV30 with TRBJ1-2; D gene uncertain. V gave up 0 bases and J gave up 3 bases, with 17 bases separating them. Germline V gene data show CDR1 as GTSNPN and CDR2 as SVGIG (reference sequence). The CDR3 sequence is 16 residues long. Here the CDR3 DNA reads TGTGCCTGGAGTGTACGAATGAGGGCCAGCGACTATGGCTACACCTTC. Translated: CAWSVRMRASDYGYTF.

The chain combines TRBV19 with TRBJ2-3; tentative D call: TRBD2 (6 bases). Germline lookup yields CDR1 LNHDA and CDR2 SQIVND (reference sequence). The CDR3 runs to 15 residues. V lost 6 bases and J lost 1, with 14 bases in between. The CDR3 region has the DNA TGTGCCAGTAGACGTGTCGGGAGTGGCACAGATACGCAGTATTTT. This gives the protein CASRRVGSGTDTQYF.

The V gene is TRBV10-1, the J gene TRBJ2-4, with 10 bases identical to TRBD1. J gave up 8 bases and V 4 bases, and 5 bases lay outside the gene matches. The CDR3 runs 14 residues. Germline V gene lookup returns CDR1 WNHNN and CDR2 SYGVQD (reference sequence). The CDR3 protein is CASSGGQGIDIQYF. The CDR3, as DNA: TGCGCCAGCAGTGGGGGACAGGGGATAGACATTCAGTACTTC.